Listed here are 13 T cell receptor beta chains from one sample, sequenced in a study of blood T cell repertoires in COVID-19. This table comes from immunoSEQ multiplex PCR, and its TCRdb copy is limited to in-frame clones, with some not included. The data contain about 250,000 clones, roughly 85% of them singletons. Sequencing was performed on PBMCs or T cells enriched from blood (not recorded which). The source is a woman aged 45-65 years with acute COVID-19.

This clone was found once. The chain employs TRBV7-2 and TRBJ2-1, with unresolved D. Germline V gene data show CDR1 as SGHTA and CDR2 as FQGNSA. This CDR3 spans 13 amino acids. V was cut by 1 base and J by 5 bases, with 6 bases left in between. CDR3 sequence reads: CASSLGAHNEQFF. The DNA of the CDR3 is TGTGCCAGCAGCTTAGGGGCTCACAATGAGCAGTTCTTC.

The rearrangement links TRBV7-8 to TRBJ1-4; D not certain. CDR3 length: 14 residues. Trimming shortened V by 5 bases and J by 1 base, and 8 bases separated the two germline ends. Germline CDR1 and CDR2: SGHVS and FQNEAQ. CDR3 sequence: CASSPRGTNEKLFF. The CDR3 nucleotides are TGTGCCAGCAGCCCCCGGGGAACTAATGAAAAACTGTTTTTT.

The genes are TRBV30 and TRBJ1-5; D not certain. The V gene lost 2 bases and the J gene lost 1 base, with 12 bases spanning the gap. This CDR3 is built from 15 residues. Germline-derived CDR1 and CDR2 are GTSNPN and SVGIG (reference sequence). CDR3 in amino acids: CAWSLNAGSNQPQHF. The CDR3 bases are TGTGCCTGGAGTTTGAACGCCGGGAGCAATCAGCCCCAGCATTTT.

The V and J genes are TRBV10-3 and TRBJ2-5, with 8 bases lining up with TRBD2. Trimming at V came to 3 bases and at J to 0 bases, leaving 6 bases not matched to a gene. This CDR3 is built from 16 residues. Looked up from germline, CDR1 is ENHRY and CDR2 is SYGVKD. The CDR3 is CAISDSLAGNQETQYF. The DNA for the CDR3 is TGTGCCATCAGTGACTCCTTAGCGGGGAACCAAGAGACCCAGTACTTC.

This clone has only a few counts. V gene TRBV27 combines with J gene TRBJ2-5; 9 nucleotides align to TRBD2. The V gene end was trimmed by 6 bases and the J gene end by 5 bases; junction bases not matched to a gene: 16. The CDR3 is 17 residues long. Germline V gene data show CDR1 as MNHEY and CDR2 as SMNVEV (reference sequence). The CDR3 DNA reads TGTGCCAGCAGCCCTAACTCCCGGCGGGGGGGCCGGGAGACCCAGTACTTC. Translated: CASSPNSRRGGRETQYF.

This chain links TRBV15 with TRBJ1-1; 10 nucleotides align to TRBD1. The CDR3 runs to 14 residues. Germline values: CDR1 LNHNV, CDR2 YYDKDF (reference sequence). V was pared by 3 bases and J by 4 bases, with 2 bases of the junction left unmatched. The CDR3 sequence: CATSRDRGGTEAFF. The CDR3, as DNA: TGTGCCACCAGCAGGGACAGGGGGGGCACTGAAGCTTTCTTT.

The V call is TRBV6-2 or TRBV6-3, the J call TRBJ2-3; 11 bases line up with TRBD2. Germline V lookup: CDR1 MNHEY, CDR2 SVGEGT. The CDR3 has 17 amino acids. J was trimmed by 6 bases and V by 6 bases; bases with no gene match: 14. CDR3 residues: CASSPGVAGGPRDTQYF. The CDR3 region has the DNA TGTGCCAGCAGCCCTGGGGTAGCGGGGGGGCCGAGGGATACGCAGTATTTT.

The CDR3 protein is CASSPSGGAGGETQYF. In nucleotides, the CDR3 is TGTGCCAGTAGTCCTAGCGGGGGGGCCGGGGGAGAGACCCAGTACTTC. The J gene is TRBJ2-5, the V gene TRBV19; TRBD2 matches at 12 bases. The germline CDR1 and CDR2 sequences are LNHDA and SQIVND (reference sequence). The CDR3 has 16 amino acids. V lost 5 bases and J lost 4; bases outside the gene matches: 8.

The rearrangement links TRBV5-1 to TRBJ1-2, with a possible D match to TRBD1 (6 bases). V was shortened by 5 bases and J by 4 bases, with 15 bases between the two germline ends. The length of the CDR3 is 14 residues. Germline CDR1 is SGHRS and CDR2 is YFSETQ. The CDR3 region is CASRAGTTSYGYTF. The CDR3 DNA sequence: TGCGCCAGCAGGGCCGGGACAACGAGCTATGGCTACACCTTC.

The rearrangement links TRBV7-9 to TRBJ2-1; TRBD2 aligns across 8 bases. After removal of 2 bases from V and 4 bases from J, the junction contained 7 bases not matched to a gene. The CDR3 loop spans 16 amino acids. CDR1 SEHNR and CDR2 FQNEAQ come from the germline V gene (reference sequence). The chain's CDR3 is CASSLSAGGPYNEQFF. In DNA form, the CDR3 reads TGTGCCAGCAGCTTAAGTGCGGGGGGCCCTTACAATGAGCAGTTCTTC.

The chain links TRBV18 to TRBJ1-3, with 11 bases identical to TRBD1. The CDR3 is 19 amino acids. Germline CDR1 KGHSH, CDR2 LQKENI. Unmatched junction bases numbered 10, after V lost 3 bases and J lost 0 bases. The CDR3 DNA reads as TGTGCCAGCTCACCCCGGACAGGGGGCGCGGGGAGCTCTGGAAACACCATATATTTT. Its translation is CASSPRTGGAGSSGNTIYF.

The genes are TRBV10-2 and TRBJ1-1; 8 bases align to TRBD1. The germline V gene encodes CDR1 WSHSY and CDR2 SAAADI. V lost 6 bases, J lost 4 bases, and 7 bases stayed unmatched. This CDR3 has 14 amino acids. For the CDR3, the DNA is TGCGCCAGCAGCCTACAGGGGGGAGGCACTGAAGCTTTCTTT. This encodes CASSLQGGGTEAFF.

This chain uses TRBV2 with TRBJ2-7, with D hard to call. CDR1 is SNHLY and CDR2 is FYNNEI in the germline V gene. V lost 7 bases and J 3 bases, leaving 4 bases between the germline ends. The CDR3 runs 10 residues. Here the CDR3 DNA reads TGTGCCAGCAACTACTACGAGCAGTACTTC. Residues: CASNYYEQYF.